The clone carrying this T cell receptor beta chain was detected a few times. The antigen is not known. The sample is drawn from a study of molecular identifiers for immune sequencing clone quantification. The study, taken as a whole, reports: In naive cells, under 1% of molecules belonged to clones above 20 RNA copies, against over 97% in effector cells. Highly expanded clone sizes could end up underestimated if a barcode were shared by identical TCR molecules.

This CDR3 contains 16 residues. V shed 6 bases and J shed 8 bases, with 22 bases lying between them. Germline CDR1 and CDR2: MDHEN and SYDVKM. CD8+CD4-CCR7+CD45RA+ cells were sorted as naive CD8 T cells. TCRdb passed the PCR reads through MiXCR, listing each CDR3 protein once. The repertoire has roughly 50,000 distinct CDR3 sequences, about a third of them found once; the top ten carry 3% to 4%. This receptor was obtained from a human donor in good health. Some libraries in this study had Jurkat cell RNA spiked in. Sequencing used naive CD8+ T cells from blood, with Jurkat cell RNA spiked in. The subset was: FACS-sorted CD8+CD4-CCR7+CD45RA+ naive T cells. The chain has TRBV28 and TRBJ1-4; D is perhaps TRBD1 (6 bases). For the CDR3, the DNA is TGTGCCAGCAGCATGGGAACCAGGGGAATTGTAGAAAAACTGTTTTTT. Its protein is CASSMGTRGIVEKLFF.